Below are 21 T cell receptor beta chains sequenced from a single sample in a study of identical twins' blood T cells. TCRdb independently ran MiXCR on the 5' RACE reads; one entry per CDR3 protein. The data show 350,000 to 400,000 distinct CDR3 sequences, about 28% seen once. Sample: PBMCs. The source is a woman aged 18-55 years in good health.

The rearrangement links TRBV10-3 to TRBJ2-1, with D unresolved. Germline V lookup: CDR1 ENHRY, CDR2 SYGVKD. The CDR3 runs 12 residues. V was pared by 6 bases and J by 5 bases, with 8 bases between. CDR3 region: CAISPTDNEQFF. CDR3 nucleotides: TGTGCCATCAGCCCCACTGACAATGAGCAGTTCTTC.

The chain combines TRBV20-1 with TRBJ1-1; a weak D match, TRBD1 (6 bases). The germline V and J ends were trimmed by 8 bases and 4 bases, with 17 bases remaining between them. Germline CDR1 is DFQATT and CDR2 is SNEGSKA (reference sequence). This CDR3 region has 13 residues. CDR3 coding DNA: TGCAGTCCAGGATTTCAGGGGAGCACTGAAGCTTTCTTT. This encodes CSPGFQGSTEAFF.

This clonotype was seen a single time. The V call is TRBV20-1, the J call TRBJ1-1, with D possibly matching TRBD1 (5 bases). The germline V gene encodes CDR1 DFQATT and CDR2 SNEGSKA (reference sequence). The CDR3 is made up of 12 amino acids. CDR3 in amino acids: CRGDFLNTEAFF. CDR3 bases: TGCAGGGGGGACTTCTTGAACACTGAAGCTTTCTTT.

The chain is built from TRBV5-1 and TRBJ1-4, with D possibly TRBD1 on 6 matching bases. CDR1 is SGHRS and CDR2 is YFSETQ in the germline V gene. The CDR3 runs to 17 residues. V lost 4 bases and J lost 0, with 16 bases in between. This chain's CDR3 is CASSTGQRTATNEKLFF. In nucleotides, the CDR3 is TGCGCCAGCAGCACCGGACAGAGAACAGCAACTAATGAAAAACTGTTTTTT.

This clonotype has more than one count but fewer than ten. This chain uses TRBV20-1 with TRBJ1-2; a weak D match, TRBD1 (5 bases). CDR1 and CDR2 from the germline V gene are DFQATT and SNEGSKA (reference sequence). Trimming removed 3 bases from V and 8 bases from J, with 13 bases in between. The CDR3 extends over 12 amino acids. DNA of the CDR3: TGCAGTGCTAGTAGAGGGGTTGAGGGCTACACCTTC. Its protein is CSASRGVEGYTF.

The V gene is TRBV27, the J gene TRBJ1-5; unclear D gene. Germline V gives CDR1 MNHEY, CDR2 SMNVEV (reference sequence). V lost 6 bases and J 1 base, leaving 10 bases between the germline ends. The length of the CDR3 is 14 residues. The CDR3 loop reads CASRLGMSNQPQHF. CDR3 in DNA: TGTGCCAGCAGGTTGGGTATGAGCAATCAGCCCCAGCATTTT.

This chain joins TRBV19 and TRBJ1-5, with unresolved D. The V gene lost 7 bases and the J gene lost 1 base, with 14 bases spanning the gap. Germline loops: CDR1 LNHDA, CDR2 SQIVND (reference sequence). CDR3 length equals 15 residues. DNA of the CDR3: TGTGCCAGTACCATCATCCTGGGGAGCAATCAGCCCCAGCATTTT. This codes for CASTIILGSNQPQHF.

This clonotype was observed a few times. CDR3 protein: CASSLQYAGELFF. The CDR3 nucleotides read TGTGCCAGCAGCTTACAGTATGCCGGGGAGCTGTTTTTT. This chain links TRBV7-7 with TRBJ2-2; D is unresolved. CDR3 length: 13 amino acids. Trimming took off 2 bases at V and 6 bases at J, with 7 bases between the two ends. In germline, CDR1 is SSHAT, CDR2 FNYEAQ (reference sequence).

This clonotype was detected only a few times. The rearrangement uses TRBV20-1 and TRBJ1-5; 7 positions match TRBD1. Germline assignment: CDR1 DFQATT and CDR2 SNEGSKA (reference sequence). The CDR3 covers 13 residues. V shed 6 bases, J shed 11 bases, and the junction held 13 bases outside the gene matches. CDR3 DNA sequence: TGCAGTGCCGAGAAGGGGACAGAAAAGTCCCAGCATTTT. Protein product: CSAEKGTEKSQHF.

The chain joins TRBV25-1 to TRBJ1-2; a weak D match, TRBD1 (6 bases). Germline values: CDR1 MGHDK, CDR2 SYGVNS. V lost 8 bases and J 7 bases, leaving 23 bases between the germline ends. The CDR3 contains 15 residues. CDR3 DNA: TGTGCCAGCGGCCAACATGGGGGGGCGCGAGGTGGCTACACCTTC. Translating it yields CASGQHGGARGGYTF.

The V call is TRBV27, the J call TRBJ2-4; D assignment may be TRBD1 or TRBD2 (5 bases each). The CDR3 spans 14 residues. V gave up 11 bases and J gave up 0 bases, with 14 bases separating them. Germline CDR1 and CDR2: MNHEY and SMNVEV (reference sequence). The CDR3 DNA follows: TGTGCCGGGGGAACAGGTTTAGCCAAAAACATTCAGTACTTC. Residues: CAGGTGLAKNIQYF.

The V and J genes are TRBV6-2 or TRBV6-3 and TRBJ1-1, with D perhaps TRBD1 (5 bases). The CDR3 extends over 14 amino acids. CDR1 and CDR2 (germline): MNHEY, SVGEGT. Trimming removed 8 bases at V and 7 bases at J, with 20 bases between. The CDR3 DNA sequence: TGTGCCAGCGGCTACAACCGGGACGGGGGTGAAGCTTTCTTT. This codes for CASGYNRDGGEAFF.

This rearrangement joins TRBV6-6 to TRBJ2-7; 14 positions agree with TRBD2. The germline CDR1 and CDR2 sequences are MNHNY and SVGAGI (reference sequence). The CDR3 runs to 14 residues. Trimming took 5 bases from V and 3 from J; bases not matched to a gene: 0. The CDR3 region is CASSGLAGGYEQYF. For the CDR3, the DNA is TGTGCCAGCAGTGGACTAGCGGGGGGCTACGAGCAGTACTTC.

V usage is TRBV7-6 and J usage is TRBJ2-2; D unclear. V lost 5 bases and J 10 bases, leaving 8 bases between the germline ends. The CDR3 sequence is 11 residues long. Germline lookup yields CDR1 SGHVS and CDR2 FNYEAQ. CDR3 loop: CASSHKSELFF. The DNA of the CDR3 is TGTGCCAGCAGCCACAAATCGGAGCTGTTTTTT.

The chain links TRBV19 to TRBJ1-2; D is ambiguous. Deletions cut 0 bases from V and 2 bases from J, with 4 bases between. There are 13 residues in the CDR3. Germline assignment: CDR1 LNHDA and CDR2 SQIVND (reference sequence). CDR3 region: CASSIEQNYGYTF. CDR3 in DNA: TGTGCCAGTAGTATAGAACAGAACTATGGCTACACCTTC.

There are a few counts of this clonotype. The chain combines TRBV6-1 with TRBJ1-5; D remains unclear. V was clipped by 1 base and J by 11 bases, with 12 bases between them. The germline CDR1 and CDR2 sequences are MNHNS and SASEGT. The CDR3 is made up of 13 amino acids. The CDR3 nucleotides read TGTGCCAGCAGTGAAGGCCGTTGGTGGACCCAGCATTTT. This gives the protein CASSEGRWWTQHF.

The chain joins TRBV6-1 to TRBJ1-3; D is possibly TRBD1 (5 bases). Deletions cut 0 bases from V and 0 bases from J, with 12 bases between. Germline V gene lookup returns CDR1 MNHNS and CDR2 SASEGT. This CDR3 contains 17 residues. The CDR3 sequence: CASSEAPGRPSGNTIYF. In DNA form, the CDR3 reads TGTGCCAGCAGTGAAGCGCCGGGACGGCCCTCTGGAAACACCATATATTTT.

This clonotype showed up many times. The J gene is TRBJ2-7, the V gene TRBV6-2 or TRBV6-3; 9 positions match TRBD1. The J segment lost 4 bases and the V segment lost 4 bases, leaving 8 bases of the junction unmatched. Per the germline V gene, CDR1 is MNHEY and CDR2 is SVGEGT. The CDR3 loop spans 15 amino acids. The CDR3 DNA sequence: TGTGCCAGCAGTTCCGCCGGGACAGGGACTTACGAGCAGTACTTC. Translating it yields CASSSAGTGTYEQYF.

In regard to this clonotype: A junction end diverges from the germline sequence, so it may reflect a read error. For the CDR3, the DNA is TGTGCCAGCAGCCCTCCCGCGGGGGGCAATGAGCAGCTCTTC. The encoded protein is CASSPPAGGNEQLF. V usage is TRBV16 and J usage is TRBJ2-1, with TRBD2 matching over 8 bases. This CDR3 is built from 14 residues. Germline loops: CDR1 KGHSY, CDR2 FQNENV.

In this sample, this clonotype turned up a few times. The chain recombines TRBV11-3 with TRBJ1-3; 9 nucleotides match TRBD1. CDR1 and CDR2 from the germline V gene are SGHNT and YENEEA. The CDR3 covers 17 residues. Trimming cost V 5 bases and J 3 bases; bases outside gene matches: 11. The DNA for the CDR3 is TGTGCCAGCAGCCCAGGGACAGGGTCAACGAGTGGAAACACCATATATTTT. Translated: CASSPGTGSTSGNTIYF.

The chain employs TRBV3-1 and TRBJ1-2; no definite D call. The CDR3 is made up of 14 amino acids. Germline CDR1 is LGHDT and CDR2 is YNNKEL (reference sequence). V was shortened by 2 bases and J by 7 bases, with 14 bases between the two germline ends. The CDR3 DNA reads TGTGCCAGCAGCCAATATCTGGATACCGGTGGCTACACCTTC. Its protein product is CASSQYLDTGGYTF.